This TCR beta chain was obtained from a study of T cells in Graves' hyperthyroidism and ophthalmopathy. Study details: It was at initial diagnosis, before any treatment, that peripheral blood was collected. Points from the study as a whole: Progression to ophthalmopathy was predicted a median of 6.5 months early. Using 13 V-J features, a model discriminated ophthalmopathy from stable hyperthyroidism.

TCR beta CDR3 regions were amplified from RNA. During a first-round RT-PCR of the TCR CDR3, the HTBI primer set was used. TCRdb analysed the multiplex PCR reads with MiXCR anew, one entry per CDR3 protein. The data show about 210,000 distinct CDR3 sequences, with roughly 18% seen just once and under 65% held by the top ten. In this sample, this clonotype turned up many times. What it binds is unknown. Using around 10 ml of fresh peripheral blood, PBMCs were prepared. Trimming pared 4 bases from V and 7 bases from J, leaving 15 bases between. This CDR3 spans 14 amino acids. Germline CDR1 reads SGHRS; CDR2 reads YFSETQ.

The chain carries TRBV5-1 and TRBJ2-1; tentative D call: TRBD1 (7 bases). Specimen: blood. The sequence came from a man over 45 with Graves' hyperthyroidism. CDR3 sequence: CASSAGQPGNEQFF. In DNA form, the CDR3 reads TGCGCCAGCAGCGCGGGACAGCCGGGGAATGAGCAGTTCTTC.